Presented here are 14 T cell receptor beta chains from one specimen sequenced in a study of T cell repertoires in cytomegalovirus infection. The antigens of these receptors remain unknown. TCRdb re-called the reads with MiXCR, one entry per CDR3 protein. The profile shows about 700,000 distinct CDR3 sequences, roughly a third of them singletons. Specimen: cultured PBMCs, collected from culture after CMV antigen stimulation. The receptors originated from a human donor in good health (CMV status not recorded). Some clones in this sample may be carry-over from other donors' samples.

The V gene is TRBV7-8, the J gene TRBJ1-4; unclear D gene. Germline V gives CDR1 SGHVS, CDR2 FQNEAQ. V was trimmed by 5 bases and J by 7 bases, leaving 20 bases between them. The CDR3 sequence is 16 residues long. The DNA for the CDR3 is TGTGCCAGCAGCCTCCTTCGGGGTGAGAAGGTTGAAAAACTGTTTTTT. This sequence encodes CASSLLRGEKVEKLFF.

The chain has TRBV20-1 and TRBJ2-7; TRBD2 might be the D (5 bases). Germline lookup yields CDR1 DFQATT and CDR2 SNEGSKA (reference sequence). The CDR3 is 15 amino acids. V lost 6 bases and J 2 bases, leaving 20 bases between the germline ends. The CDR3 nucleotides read TGCAGTGCCTCGACGCTAGATGGGAGAGCCTACGAGCAGTACTTC. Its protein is CSASTLDGRAYEQYF.

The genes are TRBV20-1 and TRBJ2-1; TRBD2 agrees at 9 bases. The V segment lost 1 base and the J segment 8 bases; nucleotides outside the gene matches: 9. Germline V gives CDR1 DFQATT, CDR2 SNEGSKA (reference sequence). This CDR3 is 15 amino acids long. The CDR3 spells CSARGGSGRTDEQFF. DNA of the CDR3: TGCAGTGCTAGAGGGGGTAGCGGGAGAACCGATGAGCAGTTCTTC.

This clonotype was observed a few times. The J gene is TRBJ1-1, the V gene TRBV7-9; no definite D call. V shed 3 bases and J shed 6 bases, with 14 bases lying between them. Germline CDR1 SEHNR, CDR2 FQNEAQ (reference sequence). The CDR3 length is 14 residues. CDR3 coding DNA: TGTGCCAGCAGCTTGGATACCCGGGTCGCTGAAGCTTTCTTT. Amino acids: CASSLDTRVAEAFF. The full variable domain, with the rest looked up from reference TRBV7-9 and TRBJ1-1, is DTGVSQNPRHKITKRGQNVTFRCDPISEHNRLYWYRQTLGQGPEFLTYFQNEAQLEKSRLLSDRFSAERPKGSFSTLEIQRTEQGDSAMYLCASSLDTRVAEAFFGQGTRLTVV.

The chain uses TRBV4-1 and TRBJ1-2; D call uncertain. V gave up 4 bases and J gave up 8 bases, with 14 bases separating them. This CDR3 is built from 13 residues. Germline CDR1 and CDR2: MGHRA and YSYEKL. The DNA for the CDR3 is TGCGCCAGCAGCCCCCTAGGACCCGTAGGCTACACCTTC. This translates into CASSPLGPVGYTF.

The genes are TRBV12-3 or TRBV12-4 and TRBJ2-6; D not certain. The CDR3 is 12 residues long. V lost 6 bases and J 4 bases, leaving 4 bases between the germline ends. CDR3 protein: CASSQGANVLTF. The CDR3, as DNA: TGTGCCAGCAGCCAGGGGGCCAACGTCCTGACTTTC.

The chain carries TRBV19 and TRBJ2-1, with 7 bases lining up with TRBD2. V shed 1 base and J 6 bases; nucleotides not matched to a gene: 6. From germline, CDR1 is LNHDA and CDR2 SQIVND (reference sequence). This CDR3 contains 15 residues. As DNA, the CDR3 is TGTGCCAGTAGTATAGCCGGACTAGAGGTCAATGAGCAGTTCTTC. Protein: CASSIAGLEVNEQFF. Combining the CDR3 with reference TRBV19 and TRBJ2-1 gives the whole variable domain DGGITQSPKYLFRKEGQNVTLSCEQNLNHDAMYWYRQDPGQGLRLIYYSQIVNDFQKGDIAEGYSVSREKKESFPLTVTSAQKNPTAFYLCASSIAGLEVNEQFFGPGTRLTVL.

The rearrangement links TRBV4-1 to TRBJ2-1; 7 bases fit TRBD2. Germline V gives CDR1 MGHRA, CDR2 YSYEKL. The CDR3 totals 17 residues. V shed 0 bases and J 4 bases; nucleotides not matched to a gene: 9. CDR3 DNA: TGCGCCAGCAGCCAAGATCCCCCTAGCGGAACTTACAATGAGCAGTTCTTC. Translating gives CASSQDPPSGTYNEQFF.

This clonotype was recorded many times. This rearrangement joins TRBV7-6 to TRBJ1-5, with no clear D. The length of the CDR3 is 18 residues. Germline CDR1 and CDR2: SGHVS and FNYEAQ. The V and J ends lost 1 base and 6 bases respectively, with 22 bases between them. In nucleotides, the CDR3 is TGTGCCAGCAGCTTAGAGTCAGGATCCCCGGGGTGGGGTCAGCCCCAGCATTTT. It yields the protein CASSLESGSPGWGQPQHF.

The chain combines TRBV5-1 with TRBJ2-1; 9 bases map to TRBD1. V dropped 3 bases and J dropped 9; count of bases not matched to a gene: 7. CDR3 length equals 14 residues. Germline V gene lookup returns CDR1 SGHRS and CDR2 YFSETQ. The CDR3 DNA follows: TGCGCCAGCAGCTCCGGGACAGGGTCCGGTGAGCAGTTCTTC. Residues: CASSSGTGSGEQFF.

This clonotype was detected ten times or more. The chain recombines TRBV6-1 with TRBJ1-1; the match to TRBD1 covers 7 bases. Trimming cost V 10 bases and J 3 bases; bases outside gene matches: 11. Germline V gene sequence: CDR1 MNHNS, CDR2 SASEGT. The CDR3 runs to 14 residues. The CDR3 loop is CATQGVVGYTEAFF. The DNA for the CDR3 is TGTGCCACCCAGGGGGTCGTTGGTTACACTGAAGCTTTCTTT.

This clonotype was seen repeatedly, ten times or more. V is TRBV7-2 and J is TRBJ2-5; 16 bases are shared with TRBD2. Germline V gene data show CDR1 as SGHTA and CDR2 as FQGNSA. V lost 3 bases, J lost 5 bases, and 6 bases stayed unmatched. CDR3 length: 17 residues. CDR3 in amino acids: CASSFGTSGGAFETQYF. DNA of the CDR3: TGTGCCAGCAGCTTCGGGACTAGCGGGGGGGCGTTTGAGACCCAGTACTTC.

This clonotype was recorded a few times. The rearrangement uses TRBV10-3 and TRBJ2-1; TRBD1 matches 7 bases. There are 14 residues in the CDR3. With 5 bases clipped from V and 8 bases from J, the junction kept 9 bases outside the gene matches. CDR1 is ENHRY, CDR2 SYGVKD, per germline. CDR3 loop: CAISRIDRVDEQFF. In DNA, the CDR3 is TGTGCCATCAGTAGGATCGACAGGGTCGATGAGCAGTTCTTC.

The chain's CDR3 is CASSLGTRPYYEQYF. CDR3 in DNA: TGTGCCAGCAGCCTCGGGACTCGACCTTACTACGAGCAGTACTTC. The chain carries TRBV7-8 and TRBJ2-7; maybe TRBD2 (6 bases). Trimming took off 5 bases at V and 3 bases at J, with 17 bases between the two ends. The germline gives CDR1 SGHVS, CDR2 FQNEAQ. This CDR3 has 15 amino acids.